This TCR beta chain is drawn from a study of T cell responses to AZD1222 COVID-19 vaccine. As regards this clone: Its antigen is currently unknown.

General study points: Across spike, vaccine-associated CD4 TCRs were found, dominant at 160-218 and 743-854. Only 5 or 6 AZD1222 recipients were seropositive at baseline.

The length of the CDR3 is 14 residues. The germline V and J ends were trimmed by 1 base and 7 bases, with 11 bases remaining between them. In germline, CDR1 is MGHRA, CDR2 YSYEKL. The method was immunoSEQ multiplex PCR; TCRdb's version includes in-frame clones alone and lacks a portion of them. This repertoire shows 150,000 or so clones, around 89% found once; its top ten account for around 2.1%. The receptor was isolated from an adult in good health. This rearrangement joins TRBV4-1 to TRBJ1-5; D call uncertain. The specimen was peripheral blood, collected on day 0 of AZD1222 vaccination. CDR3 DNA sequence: TGCGCCAGCAGCCAAGGCGTTGCGGGACAGCCCCAGCATTTT. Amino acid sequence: CASSQGVAGQPQHF.